This T cell receptor (beta chain) originates from a study of blood T cell repertoires in COVID-19. About the study: Specimens from acute and convalescent COVID-19 originated in the United States, Italy and Spain. Nucleic acid was either cDNA or gDNA, and it came from T cells, B-cell-depleted T cells, or PBMCs.

In its sample, this clone was seen once. V shed 3 bases and J 1 base; nucleotides not matched to a gene: 5. CDR1 is SGDLS, CDR2 YYNGEE, per germline. The CDR3 totals 15 residues. Libraries were prepared by immunoSEQ multiplex PCR; TCRdb keeps only in-frame clonotypes and omits some of them. The sample has about 210,000 clones, 65% to 90% seen once. The study recruited people aged about 18 to 90 years across approximately 23 US areas. Researchers sorted participants into cohorts using their self-reported clinical history. Sequenced sample: PBMCs or T cells enriched from blood (not recorded which). The chain employs TRBV9 and TRBJ2-5, with 8 positions matching TRBD1. The source is a woman in her forties or fifties with acute COVID-19. The CDR3: CASSGSGQVQETQYF. The CDR3 DNA follows: TGTGCCAGCAGCGGATCGGGACAGGTCCAAGAGACCCAGTACTTC.